Below, 24 T cell receptor beta chains from the same sample are listed, as sequenced in a study of cytomegalovirus exposure and HLA in healthy donors. The primer mix had 60 Vbeta and 13 Jbeta primers. Using immunoSEQ multiplex PCR, the repertoire was profiled, and TCRdb retains in-frame clones only, with some absent. The table shows some 130,000 clones, with 55% to 75% occurring only once. Sequencing was done on a sample of PBMCs. Source of these receptors: a man aged 30-40 years in good health and CMV-seropositive.

The rearrangement links TRBV19 to TRBJ1-5; no clear D. There are 13 residues in the CDR3. Per the germline V gene, CDR1 is LNHDA and CDR2 is SQIVND (reference sequence). Trimming shortened V by 9 bases and J by 4 bases, and 13 bases separated the two germline ends. The CDR3 region is CASHEGGNQPQHF. DNA of the CDR3: TGTGCCAGCCACGAGGGTGGGAATCAGCCCCAGCATTTT.

Here the CDR3 reads CASSPDPGQRLNTEAFF. The CDR3 DNA is TGTGCCAGCTCACCTGACCCGGGACAGAGATTAAACACTGAAGCTTTCTTT. V gene TRBV18 combines with J gene TRBJ1-1, with 7 nucleotides matching TRBD1. Trimming took 3 bases from V and 2 from J; bases not matched to a gene: 12. This CDR3 has 17 amino acids. From germline, CDR1 is KGHSH and CDR2 LQKENI.

The CDR3 DNA reads as TGTGCCAGCGCCCTGGCAGGGACAGGGGTAGAGACCCAGTACTTC. Translation gives CASALAGTGVETQYF. The gene calls are TRBV9 and TRBJ2-5; TRBD1 aligns across 10 bases. The CDR3 extends over 15 amino acids. After removal of 7 bases from V and 4 bases from J, the junction contained 10 bases not matched to a gene. Germline V lookup: CDR1 SGDLS, CDR2 YYNGEE.

This clone was picked up a small number of times. The CDR3 is CASSLAGQGGTEAFF. The CDR3 DNA sequence: TGCGCCAGCAGCTTGGCCGGACAGGGAGGTACTGAAGCTTTCTTT. This chain joins TRBV5-1 and TRBJ1-1; TRBD1 agrees at 8 bases. The germline V gene encodes CDR1 SGHRS and CDR2 YFSETQ. The length of the CDR3 is 15 residues. Losses at the gene ends were 0 bases for V and 5 bases for J; bases not matched to a gene: 6.

The J gene is TRBJ2-7, the V gene TRBV2, with 10 bases fitting TRBD1. The CDR3 has 17 amino acids. Germline CDR1 SNHLY, CDR2 FYNNEI. The V and J ends lost 5 bases and 1 base, in that order; junction bases with no gene match: 11. The chain's CDR3 is CASSRRQGAHLSYEQYF. The CDR3 nucleotides are TGTGCCAGCAGTCGAAGACAGGGGGCTCACCTTTCCTACGAGCAGTACTTC.

The chain joins TRBV19 to TRBJ1-5, with D possibly TRBD1 on 6 matching bases. The CDR3 length is 16 residues. Trimming left V 1 base short and J 1 base short, with 11 bases between. Germline lookup yields CDR1 LNHDA and CDR2 SQIVND (reference sequence). CDR3 protein: CASSIATGISNQPQHF. For the CDR3, the DNA is TGTGCCAGTAGTATAGCTACAGGGATAAGCAATCAGCCCCAGCATTTT.

The rearrangement joins TRBV5-4 to TRBJ2-1, with a possible D match to TRBD2 (6 bases). The CDR3 totals 14 residues. Per germline, CDR1 SGHNT and CDR2 YYREEE (reference sequence). V was clipped by 1 base and J by 10 bases, with 15 bases between them. The CDR3 sequence is CASSLTSNLGEQFF. CDR3 nucleotides: TGTGCCAGCAGCTTGACTAGCAATCTCGGCGAGCAGTTCTTC.

V gene TRBV29-1 combines with J gene TRBJ2-1; 8 positions agree with TRBD1. The junction had 4 bases not matched to a gene; V was cut back by 7 bases and J by 5 bases. Germline V gene sequence: CDR1 SQVTM, CDR2 ANQGSEA. CDR3 length: 12 residues. The CDR3 loop reads CSGDRSNNEQFF. The CDR3 coding sequence is TGCAGCGGGGACAGGTCTAACAATGAGCAGTTCTTC.

This clone was counted between two and nine times. V and J are TRBV4-3 and TRBJ2-7, with D unclear. Germline V gives CDR1 LGHNA, CDR2 YSLEER. The CDR3 runs 13 residues. Trimming pared 4 bases from V and 1 base from J, leaving 8 bases between. The CDR3 here is CASSPGWSYEQYF. The DNA of the CDR3 is TGCGCCAGCAGCCCCGGTTGGTCCTACGAGCAGTACTTC.

The rearrangement uses TRBV4-2 and TRBJ2-2; the match to TRBD2 covers 8 bases. Germline V gene lookup returns CDR1 LGHNA and CDR2 YNFKEQ. V was pared by 4 bases and J by 6 bases, with 16 bases of the junction left unmatched. The CDR3 consists of 18 residues. CDR3 residues: CASSRKVSGGAGAGELFF. In DNA, the CDR3 is TGTGCCAGCAGCCGCAAAGTTAGCGGAGGAGCGGGGGCCGGGGAGCTGTTTTTT.

The rearrangement joins TRBV30 to TRBJ2-3; possibly TRBD2 for D (5 bases). The CDR3 sequence is 15 residues long. V was shortened by 5 bases and J by 1 base, with 16 bases between the two germline ends. In germline, CDR1 is GTSNPN, CDR2 SVGIG (reference sequence). CDR3 region: CAWDEGDPRTDTQYF. CDR3 nucleotides: TGTGCCTGGGACGAGGGAGACCCGCGCACAGATACGCAGTATTTT.

V and J are TRBV5-6 and TRBJ1-2; D is ambiguous. From germline, CDR1 is SGHDT and CDR2 YYEEEE. Trimming took off 0 bases at V and 8 bases at J, with 14 bases between the two ends. The CDR3 runs to 14 residues. The CDR3 here is CASSLVGRWSGYTF. In DNA form, the CDR3 reads TGTGCCAGCAGCTTGGTCGGGAGATGGAGCGGCTACACCTTC.

V usage is TRBV13 and J usage is TRBJ2-3; TRBD2 matches 7 bases. After removal of 5 bases from V and 4 bases from J, the junction contained 15 bases not matched to a gene. The germline V gene has CDR1 PRHDT and CDR2 FYEKMQ (reference sequence). The CDR3 runs 17 residues. CDR3 nucleotide sequence: TGTGCCAGCAGCCAAACTGGACTAGTCAAACGGGCAGATACGCAGTATTTT. It specifies CASSQTGLVKRADTQYF.

The chain couples TRBV7-2 to TRBJ2-2, with TRBD2 matching 8 bases. V trimming: 2 bases; J trimming: 7 bases; junction bases outside the gene matches: 9. The germline V gene has CDR1 SGHTA and CDR2 FQGNSA. The CDR3 covers 16 residues. The DNA for the CDR3 is TGTGCCAGCAGCTTAAATCGGGAGGGCCTGGGCGGGGAGCTGTTTTTT. Protein sequence: CASSLNREGLGGELFF.

V and J are TRBV18 and TRBJ2-5; weak D call: TRBD2 (5 bases). Germline V gene sequence: CDR1 KGHSH, CDR2 LQKENI. V was shortened by 2 bases and J by 1 base, with 17 bases between the two germline ends. The CDR3 contains 17 residues. CDR3 amino acids: CASSPKRNSRSQETQYF. The CDR3 DNA is TGTGCCAGCTCACCAAAGCGGAACAGCAGATCCCAAGAGACCCAGTACTTC. The variable domain in full, with the rest retrieved from reference TRBV18 and TRBJ2-5, is NAGVMQNPRHLVRRRGQEARLRCSPMKGHSHVYWYRQLPEEGLKFMVYLQKENIIDESGMPKERFSAEFPKEGPSILRIQQVVRGDSAAYFCASSPKRNSRSQETQYFGPGTRLLVL.

The chain links TRBV5-1 to TRBJ2-7, with D possibly matching TRBD1 (5 bases). This CDR3 contains 13 residues. Trimming stripped 5 bases from V and 3 bases from J, with 12 bases between. Per germline, CDR1 SGHRS and CDR2 YFSETQ. The CDR3 DNA reads as TGCGCCAGCAGGGTGACAGCGAGCTACGAGCAGTACTTC. The encoded protein is CASRVTASYEQYF.

This clone was detected only a few times. The chain recombines TRBV5-1 with TRBJ2-5, with D perhaps TRBD1 (5 bases). V was pared by 2 bases and J by 3 bases, with 14 bases between. In germline, CDR1 is SGHRS, CDR2 YFSETQ. The length of the CDR3 is 15 residues. The DNA of the CDR3 is TGCGCCAGCAGCTTAGAAAAAGGGGCGGAAGAGACCCAGTACTTC. This sequence encodes CASSLEKGAEETQYF.

The J gene is TRBJ2-4, the V gene TRBV9, with D possibly matching TRBD1 (6 bases). Germline loops: CDR1 SGDLS, CDR2 YYNGEE. The V and J ends lost 0 bases and 5 bases respectively, with 12 bases between them. The CDR3 has 15 amino acids. The chain's CDR3 is CASSVAAQGENIQYF. CDR3 coding DNA: TGTGCCAGCAGCGTAGCCGCACAGGGTGAAAACATTCAGTACTTC.

The chain combines TRBV27 with TRBJ2-4; D is perhaps TRBD1 (6 bases). Trimming took off 4 bases at V and 4 bases at J, with 17 bases between the two ends. The CDR3 is 16 residues long. Per the germline V gene, CDR1 is MNHEY and CDR2 is SMNVEV (reference sequence). CDR3 sequence (DNA): TGTGCCAGCAGTTCATACAGGGCCCCGGGAAAAAACATTCAGTACTTC. Translated: CASSSYRAPGKNIQYF.

The chain carries TRBV6-6 and TRBJ2-7; 9 positions match TRBD2. This CDR3 is 16 amino acids long. Germline assignment: CDR1 MNHNY and CDR2 SVGAGI (reference sequence). V lost 4 bases and J lost 0; bases outside the gene matches: 7. The chain's CDR3 is CASSSSSGDTSYEQYF. Written as DNA, the CDR3 is TGTGCCAGCAGTTCCTCTAGCGGGGATACCTCCTACGAGCAGTACTTC.

The chain recombines TRBV4-2 with TRBJ2-3; 8 bases agree with TRBD1. Trimming took 3 bases from V and 1 from J; bases not matched to a gene: 9. Germline V gene data show CDR1 as LGHNA and CDR2 as YNFKEQ. The CDR3 has 17 amino acids. The CDR3 region has the DNA TGTGCCAGCAGCCACGTCGGGACAGGAGATGGCACAGATACGCAGTATTTT. Residues: CASSHVGTGDGTDTQYF.

This clone was observed a few times. CDR3 sequence: CASSDPGRNTEAFF. DNA of the CDR3: TGTGCCAGCAGTGACCCCGGGAGGAACACTGAAGCTTTCTTT. This rearrangement joins TRBV6-5 to TRBJ1-1, with no clear D. CDR1 and CDR2 from the germline V gene are MNHEY and SVGAGI. The CDR3 loop spans 14 amino acids. The germline V and J ends were trimmed by 5 bases and 1 base, with 11 bases remaining between them.

This clone was seen a few times. The chain joins TRBV5-1 to TRBJ2-5; 9 positions agree with TRBD1. The DNA matches TRBJ2-7 better at its end, which makes the J call doubtful. The CDR3 consists of 14 residues. Germline CDR1 is SGHRS and CDR2 is YFSETQ. In DNA form, the CDR3 reads TGCGCCAGCAATTCGGGACAGGGCTTATACGAGCAGTACTTC. Translating it yields CASNSGQGLYEQYF.

This clone was counted a few times. The gene calls are TRBV6-5 and TRBJ2-7; the D gene is possibly TRBD1 (6 bases). CDR1 MNHEY and CDR2 SVGAGI come from the germline V gene. The CDR3 consists of 14 residues. V was cut by 5 bases and J by 0 bases, with 11 bases left in between. Written as DNA, the CDR3 is TGTGCCAGCAGTGAGGGGGAGAGCTCCTACGAGCAGTACTTC. Amino acid sequence: CASSEGESSYEQYF.